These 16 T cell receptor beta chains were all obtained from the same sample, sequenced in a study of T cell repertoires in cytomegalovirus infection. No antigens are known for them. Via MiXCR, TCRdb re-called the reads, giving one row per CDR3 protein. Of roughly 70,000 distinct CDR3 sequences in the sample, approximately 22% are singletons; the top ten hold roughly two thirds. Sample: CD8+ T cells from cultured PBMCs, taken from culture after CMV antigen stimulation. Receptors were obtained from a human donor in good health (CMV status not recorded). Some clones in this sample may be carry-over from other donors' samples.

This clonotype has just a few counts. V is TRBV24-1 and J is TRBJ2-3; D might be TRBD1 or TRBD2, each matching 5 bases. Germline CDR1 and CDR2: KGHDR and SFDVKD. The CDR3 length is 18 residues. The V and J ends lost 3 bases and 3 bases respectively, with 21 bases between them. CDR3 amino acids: CATSDLPGTPEETDTQYF. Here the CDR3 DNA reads TGTGCCACCAGTGATCTGCCGGGGACCCCCGAGGAGACAGATACGCAGTATTTT.

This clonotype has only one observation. CDR3 in DNA: TGCAGTGCTAGAGAAGGGCCACAGGGGGGCTATGGCTACACCTTC. Translation: CSAREGPQGGYGYTF. The rearrangement uses TRBV20-1 and TRBJ1-2; TRBD1 aligns across 8 bases. Germline lookup yields CDR1 DFQATT and CDR2 SNEGSKA (reference sequence). The ends lost 0 bases at V and 4 bases at J; junction bases unmatched: 7. This CDR3 is 15 amino acids long.

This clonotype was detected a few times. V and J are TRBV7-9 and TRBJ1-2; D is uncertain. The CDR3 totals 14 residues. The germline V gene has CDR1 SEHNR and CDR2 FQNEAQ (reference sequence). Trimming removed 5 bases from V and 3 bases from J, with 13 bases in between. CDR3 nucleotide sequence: TGTGCCAGCAGCCGGGGAGTTCTGGACTATGGCTACACCTTC. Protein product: CASSRGVLDYGYTF. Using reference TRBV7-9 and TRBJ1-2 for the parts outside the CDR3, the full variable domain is DTGVSQNPRHKITKRGQNVTFRCDPISEHNRLYWYRQTLGQGPEFLTYFQNEAQLEKSRLLSDRFSAERPKGSFSTLEIQRTEQGDSAMYLCASSRGVLDYGYTFGSGTRLTVV.

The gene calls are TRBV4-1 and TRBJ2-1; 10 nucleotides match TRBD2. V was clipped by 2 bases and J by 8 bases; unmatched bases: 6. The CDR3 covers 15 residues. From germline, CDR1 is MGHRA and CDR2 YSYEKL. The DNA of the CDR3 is TGCGCCAGCAGCCAAACAAGCGGGGGGGCCTATGAGCAGTTCTTC. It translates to CASSQTSGGAYEQFF.

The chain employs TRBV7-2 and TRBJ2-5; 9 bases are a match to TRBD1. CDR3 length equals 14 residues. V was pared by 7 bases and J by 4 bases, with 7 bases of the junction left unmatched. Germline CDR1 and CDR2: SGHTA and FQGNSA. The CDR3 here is CASTQMGQGETQYF. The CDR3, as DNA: TGTGCCAGCACCCAAATGGGACAGGGAGAGACCCAGTACTTC.

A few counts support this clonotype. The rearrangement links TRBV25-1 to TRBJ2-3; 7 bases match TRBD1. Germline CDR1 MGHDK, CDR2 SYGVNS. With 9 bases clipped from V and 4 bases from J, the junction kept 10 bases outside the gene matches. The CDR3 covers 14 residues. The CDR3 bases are TGTGCCAGTACACAGGGGTGGATGGCAGATACGCAGTATTTT. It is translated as CASTQGWMADTQYF.

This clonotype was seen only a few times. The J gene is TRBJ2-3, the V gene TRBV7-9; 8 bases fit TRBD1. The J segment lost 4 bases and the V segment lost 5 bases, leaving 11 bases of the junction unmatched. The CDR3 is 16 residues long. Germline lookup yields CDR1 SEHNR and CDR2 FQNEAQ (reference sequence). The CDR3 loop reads CASSAPPQGAPDTQYF. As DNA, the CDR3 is TGTGCCAGCAGCGCCCCCCCGCAGGGGGCCCCAGATACGCAGTATTTT.

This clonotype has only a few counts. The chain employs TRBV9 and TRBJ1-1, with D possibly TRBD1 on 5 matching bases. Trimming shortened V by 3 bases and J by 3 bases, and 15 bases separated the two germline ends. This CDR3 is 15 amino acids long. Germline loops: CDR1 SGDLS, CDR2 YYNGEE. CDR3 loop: CASSAWDGAHTEAFF. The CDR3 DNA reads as TGTGCCAGCAGCGCGTGGGACGGAGCTCACACTGAAGCTTTCTTT.

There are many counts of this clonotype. CDR3: CASRLHYEQYF. The CDR3 nucleotides read TGTGCCAGCAGGCTTCATTACGAGCAGTACTTC. This chain joins TRBV12-3 or TRBV12-4 and TRBJ2-7; D is uncertain. V was cut by 6 bases and J by 4 bases, with 7 bases left in between. This CDR3 comprises 11 residues.

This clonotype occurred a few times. As DNA, the CDR3 is TGTGCCAGCAGCTGGGGGACCAGGGACGTTTTCTATGGCTACACCTTC. Its translation is CASSWGTRDVFYGYTF. The rearrangement links TRBV7-9 to TRBJ1-2; maybe TRBD1 (5 bases). There are 16 residues in the CDR3. V was pared by 4 bases and J by 4 bases, with 19 bases between. CDR1 SEHNR and CDR2 FQNEAQ come from the germline V gene (reference sequence).

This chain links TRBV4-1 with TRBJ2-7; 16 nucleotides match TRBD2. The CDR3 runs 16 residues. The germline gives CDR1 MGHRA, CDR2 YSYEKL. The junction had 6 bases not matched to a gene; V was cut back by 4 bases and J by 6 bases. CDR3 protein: CASSPGLAGGTFEQYF. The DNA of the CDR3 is TGCGCCAGCAGCCCGGGACTAGCGGGGGGGACCTTCGAGCAGTACTTC.

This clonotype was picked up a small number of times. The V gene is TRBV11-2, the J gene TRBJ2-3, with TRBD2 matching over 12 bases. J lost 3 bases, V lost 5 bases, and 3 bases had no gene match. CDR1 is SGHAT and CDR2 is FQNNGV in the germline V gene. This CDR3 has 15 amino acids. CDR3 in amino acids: CASSRLAGGTDTQYF. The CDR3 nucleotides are TGTGCCAGCAGCCGTCTAGCGGGGGGGACAGATACGCAGTATTTT.

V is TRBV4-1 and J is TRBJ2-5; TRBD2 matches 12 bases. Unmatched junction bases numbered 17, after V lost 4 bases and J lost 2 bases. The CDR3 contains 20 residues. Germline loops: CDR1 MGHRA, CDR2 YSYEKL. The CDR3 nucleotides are TGCGCCAGCAGCCTCGGAGCCTCTGGACTAGCGGGGCCTCCGCAAGAGACCCAGTACTTC. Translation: CASSLGASGLAGPPQETQYF.

CDR3 amino acids: CASSYSTENTGELFF. The CDR3 nucleotides read TGTGCCAGCAGTTACTCCACGGAGAACACCGGGGAGCTGTTTTTT. This chain links TRBV6-2 or TRBV6-3 with TRBJ2-2; D gene unclear. The CDR3 spans 15 residues. The germline CDR1 and CDR2 sequences are MNHEY and SVGEGT. Deletions cut 0 bases from V and 1 base from J, with 6 bases between.

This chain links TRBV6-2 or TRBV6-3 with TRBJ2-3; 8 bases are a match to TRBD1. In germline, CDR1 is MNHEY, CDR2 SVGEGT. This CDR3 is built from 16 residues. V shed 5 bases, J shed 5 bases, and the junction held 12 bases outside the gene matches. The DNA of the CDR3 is TGTGCCAGCAGTAGCCTCGTCAGGGGGCGCGGAGATACGCAGTATTTT. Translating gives CASSSLVRGRGDTQYF.

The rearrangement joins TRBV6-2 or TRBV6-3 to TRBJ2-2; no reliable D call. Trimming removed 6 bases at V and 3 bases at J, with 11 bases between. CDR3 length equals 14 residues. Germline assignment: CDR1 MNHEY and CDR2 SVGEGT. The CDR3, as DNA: TGTGCCAGCAGGCGTCAGGCCTACACCGGGGAGCTGTTTTTT. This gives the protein CASRRQAYTGELFF.